One sample yielded the 25 T cell receptor beta chains listed below, sequenced in a study of blood T cells in healthy people across ages. Sample-barcoded 5' priming and a J-beta primer mix drove a second PCR of about 6 to 12 cycles. One entry per CDR3 protein results from TCRdb running MiXCR on the 5' RACE reads. The data contain over 1.5 million distinct CDR3 sequences, around half of them singletons. Sequenced sample: blood. Receptors were obtained from a woman between 35 and 50 years old in good health.

The chain couples TRBV15 to TRBJ2-7; weak D call: TRBD1 (5 bases). This CDR3 has 20 amino acids. Germline CDR1 reads LNHNV; CDR2 reads YYDKDF (reference sequence). V dropped 0 bases and J dropped 3 bases, with 27 bases sitting between them. CDR3 in amino acids: CATSRDRHHPWTKEGYEQYF. In nucleotides, the CDR3 is TGTGCCACCAGCAGAGATCGCCATCACCCTTGGACAAAGGAAGGCTACGAGCAGTACTTC.

The chain couples TRBV9 to TRBJ2-1, with 9 bases fitting TRBD2. The V gene end was trimmed by 4 bases and the J gene end by 4 bases; junction bases not matched to a gene: 9. The germline V gene has CDR1 SGDLS and CDR2 YYNGEE. The CDR3 has 16 amino acids. CDR3 DNA sequence: TGTGCCAGCAGCCTCTCGACTAGCGGAGTGTACAATGAGCAGTTCTTC. It yields the protein CASSLSTSGVYNEQFF.

This clonotype was counted a few times. The rearrangement joins TRBV7-9 to TRBJ2-4; 8 positions agree with TRBD1. Germline V gene data show CDR1 as SEHNR and CDR2 as FQNEAQ (reference sequence). Unmatched junction bases numbered 7, after V lost 4 bases and J lost 2 bases. The CDR3 covers 16 residues. In nucleotides, the CDR3 is TGTGCCAGCAGCTCGACAGGGGCTTTCTCCAAAAACATTCAGTACTTC. This translates into CASSSTGAFSKNIQYF.

The chain carries TRBV20-1 and TRBJ2-6, with 8 bases fitting TRBD1. Germline trimming cut 5 bases from V and 2 bases from J; bases unmatched to any gene: 5. The V gene's germline CDR1 is DFQATT and CDR2 SNEGSKA (reference sequence). CDR3 length equals 15 residues. CDR3 protein: CSAGDRLTGANVLTF. Here the CDR3 DNA reads TGCAGTGCTGGGGACAGGCTAACTGGGGCCAACGTCCTGACTTTC.

This clonotype was counted a few times. The chain combines TRBV4-2 with TRBJ1-4; 10 bases map to TRBD1. The CDR3 has 16 residues. Germline values: CDR1 LGHNA, CDR2 YNFKEQ. The V segment lost 1 base and the J segment 7 bases; nucleotides outside the gene matches: 6. This CDR3 is CASSQALGQGVEKLFF. CDR3 in DNA: TGTGCCAGCAGCCAAGCCCTCGGACAGGGGGTTGAAAAACTGTTTTTT.

The V gene is TRBV7-9, the J gene TRBJ2-1; 13 bases agree with TRBD2. With the DNA end fitting TRBJ2-7 better, the J assignment may be wrong. This CDR3 contains 20 residues. Germline values: CDR1 SEHNR, CDR2 FQNEAQ (reference sequence). CDR3: CASSPRTSGGGSGSYNEQYF. DNA of the CDR3: TGTGCCAGCAGCCCACGGACTAGCGGGGGTGGCTCAGGCTCCTACAATGAGCAGTACTTC.

A word on this clonotype: Its ends do not fully match the called genes, so a read error is possible. The chain uses TRBV5-6 and TRBJ2-5; no definite D call. From germline, CDR1 is SGHDT and CDR2 YYEEEE. The CDR3 runs to 16 residues. CDR3 residues: CASSSGGQYFQETQYF. CDR3 DNA: TGTGCCAGTAGCTCTGGTGGGCAGTACTTCCAAGAGACCCAGTACTTC.

The V gene is TRBV4-3, the J gene TRBJ2-3, with unresolved D. Germline loops: CDR1 LGHNA, CDR2 YSLEER. Trimming removed 3 bases at V and 0 bases at J, with 19 bases between. There are 18 residues in the CDR3. The CDR3 sequence: CASSQGNYGRSSTDTQYF. The CDR3 region has the DNA TGCGCCAGCAGCCAGGGGAACTATGGACGCTCTAGCACAGATACGCAGTATTTT.

This clonotype was seen more than once but under ten times. The V and J genes are TRBV9 and TRBJ2-3, with TRBD2 as a possible D gene (6 bases). Germline assignment: CDR1 SGDLS and CDR2 YYNGEE. Between the trimmed V and J ends, which lost 4 bases and 6 bases, there was a span of 12 bases. The CDR3 extends over 13 amino acids. This CDR3 reads CASSFGGRDTQYF. The CDR3 DNA follows: TGTGCCAGCAGCTTCGGGGGTCGGGATACGCAGTATTTT.

This chain links TRBV7-8 with TRBJ2-1, with TRBD2 identical over 15 bases. CDR3 length: 18 residues. Losses at the gene ends were 5 bases for V and 6 bases for J; bases not matched to a gene: 11. The germline V gene has CDR1 SGHVS and CDR2 FQNEAQ. CDR3 bases: TGTGCCAGCAGCCCCCGCTGGACTAGCGGGGGGGCCCCCAATGAGCAGTTCTTC. This encodes CASSPRWTSGGAPNEQFF.

There are many counts of this clonotype. The rearrangement links TRBV7-2 to TRBJ2-5, with 7 positions matching TRBD1. Trimming at V came to 5 bases and at J to 2 bases, leaving 5 bases not matched to a gene. Germline CDR1 SGHTA, CDR2 FQGNSA. The CDR3 is 14 residues long. Here the CDR3 reads CASSQTGYQETQYF. CDR3 sequence (DNA): TGTGCCAGCAGCCAGACAGGGTATCAAGAGACCCAGTACTTC.

This clonotype has more than one count but fewer than ten. The chain uses TRBV5-6 and TRBJ2-5; maybe TRBD1 (5 bases). Per germline, CDR1 SGHDT and CDR2 YYEEEE. V dropped 0 bases and J dropped 1 base, with 13 bases sitting between them. CDR3 length: 16 amino acids. The CDR3 reads CASSLGGLTAQETQYF. DNA of the CDR3: TGTGCCAGCAGCTTGGGGGGCCTGACTGCCCAAGAGACCCAGTACTTC. Variable domain in full (rest from reference TRBV5-6 and TRBJ2-5): DAGVTQSPTHLIKTRGQQVTLRCSPKSGHDTVSWYQQALGQGPQFIFQYYEEEERQRGNFPDRFSGHQFPNYSSELNVNALLLGDSALYLCASSLGGLTAQETQYFGPGTRLLVL.

This rearrangement joins TRBV28 to TRBJ1-1; D possibly corresponds to TRBD1 (5 bases). The V and J ends lost 1 base and 3 bases respectively, with 6 bases between them. Germline CDR1 reads MDHEN; CDR2 reads SYDVKM. The CDR3 loop spans 13 amino acids. The CDR3 loop reads CASSLFRDTEAFF. The CDR3 DNA sequence: TGTGCCAGCAGTTTATTCAGGGACACTGAAGCTTTCTTT.

The chain is built from TRBV7-9 and TRBJ2-3, with 7 bases fitting TRBD1. V was clipped by 4 bases and J by 0 bases; unmatched bases: 7. The CDR3 length is 16 residues. Germline CDR1 reads SEHNR; CDR2 reads FQNEAQ (reference sequence). The CDR3 here is CASSSGQTDSTDTQYF. The CDR3 bases are TGTGCCAGCAGCTCGGGACAGACGGATAGCACAGATACGCAGTATTTT.

The chain has TRBV27 and TRBJ1-6; TRBD1 might be the D (5 bases). CDR1 is MNHEY and CDR2 is SMNVEV in the germline V gene (reference sequence). The V gene lost 6 bases and the J gene lost 10 bases, with 10 bases spanning the gap. The CDR3 spans 12 residues. This chain's CDR3 is CASSPGQSPLHF. Written as DNA, the CDR3 is TGTGCCAGCAGCCCAGGGCAATCACCCCTCCACTTT.

Notes on this clonotype: Relative to the germline gene, one junction end is altered; a read error may explain this. The chain joins TRBV20-1 to TRBJ2-5; 7 bases match TRBD2. There are 13 residues in the CDR3. Germline V CDR1 and CDR2: DFQATT, SNEGSKA (reference sequence). This CDR3 is CSASKALAEIQYF. For the CDR3, the DNA is TGCAGTGCTAGCAAAGCTCTAGCGGAGATCCAGTACTTC.

The J gene is TRBJ2-7, the V gene TRBV6-5, with TRBD1 matching 7 bases. Per germline, CDR1 MNHEY and CDR2 SVGAGI. V shed 6 bases, J shed 5 bases, and the junction held 10 bases outside the gene matches. CDR3 length: 14 residues. The CDR3 is CASRPDREYNEQYF. The CDR3 DNA follows: TGTGCCAGCAGACCTGACAGGGAATATAACGAGCAGTACTTC.

This clonotype has a handful of counts. At one end, the junction sequence differs from germline, possibly due to a read error. This rearrangement joins TRBV6-9 to TRBJ2-3, with a weak D call TRBD2 (7 bases). The CDR3 extends over 16 amino acids. Germline values: CDR1 MNHGY, CDR2 SVAAGI. The DNA for the CDR3 is TGTGCCGGCAGCTATGGGTGGCGGGGGCGGTTTGTTACGCAGTATTTT. It specifies CAGSYGWRGRFVTQYF.

This chain uses TRBV7-2 with TRBJ2-3, with D possibly matching TRBD2 (5 bases). V gave up 1 base and J gave up 6 bases, with 14 bases separating them. Germline lookup yields CDR1 SGHTA and CDR2 FQGNSA. The CDR3 runs to 15 residues. In DNA form, the CDR3 reads TGTGCCAGCAGCTTAGTTGGACGCGGCGGGGATACGCAGTATTTT. Its protein is CASSLVGRGGDTQYF.

The chain joins TRBV7-9 to TRBJ2-3, with D possibly matching TRBD2 (6 bases). Germline V lookup: CDR1 SEHNR, CDR2 FQNEAQ (reference sequence). This CDR3 is 16 amino acids long. V was cut by 7 bases and J by 2 bases, with 19 bases left in between. CDR3 sequence: CASTRPGTEITDTQYF. In DNA, the CDR3 is TGTGCCAGCACCCGGCCGGGGACTGAAATCACAGATACGCAGTATTTT. Complete variable domain (other parts from reference TRBV7-9 and TRBJ2-3): DTGVSQNPRHKITKRGQNVTFRCDPISEHNRLYWYRQTLGQGPEFLTYFQNEAQLEKSRLLSDRFSAERPKGSFSTLEIQRTEQGDSAMYLCASTRPGTEITDTQYFGPGTRLTVL.

The chain has TRBV3-1 and TRBJ2-7; D tentatively reads TRBD1 or TRBD2 (6 bases each). Trimming removed 0 bases at V and 3 bases at J, with 12 bases between. The CDR3 sequence is 15 residues long. From germline, CDR1 is LGHDT and CDR2 YNNKEL (reference sequence). The CDR3 DNA follows: TGTGCCAGCAGCCAAGATGAGGGGGGCGGCTACGAGCAGTACTTC. Its protein is CASSQDEGGGYEQYF.

The rearrangement joins TRBV4-1 to TRBJ2-1; 9 nucleotides line up with TRBD2. Trimming took 8 bases from V and 9 from J; bases not matched to a gene: 11. CDR1 and CDR2 from the germline V gene are MGHRA and YSYEKL. The CDR3 spans 14 residues. This CDR3 is CASAGGQFSSEQFF. The CDR3 DNA reads as TGCGCCAGCGCGGGGGGGCAGTTTTCGAGTGAGCAGTTCTTC.

The chain carries TRBV7-2 and TRBJ2-7; the D call may be TRBD1 or TRBD2 (5 bases each). V dropped 6 bases and J dropped 5 bases, with 11 bases sitting between them. Germline loops: CDR1 SGHTA, CDR2 FQGNSA. This CDR3 spans 12 amino acids. In nucleotides, the CDR3 is TGTGCCAGCAGTCCCCGGGACGACGAGCAGTACTTC. Protein: CASSPRDDEQYF.

This clonotype showed up just a few times. The chain employs TRBV18 and TRBJ2-5; TRBD2 matches 14 bases. The CDR3 has 17 residues. The germline V gene encodes CDR1 KGHSH and CDR2 LQKENI. Trimming cost V 3 bases and J 1 base; bases outside gene matches: 4. This CDR3 is CASSPLGLAGAQETQYF. DNA for the CDR3: TGTGCCAGCTCACCCTTGGGACTAGCGGGGGCCCAAGAGACCCAGTACTTC. The full variable domain, its missing parts supplied by reference TRBV18 and TRBJ2-5, is NAGVMQNPRHLVRRRGQEARLRCSPMKGHSHVYWYRQLPEEGLKFMVYLQKENIIDESGMPKERFSAEFPKEGPSILRIQQVVRGDSAAYFCASSPLGLAGAQETQYFGPGTRLLVL.

This chain uses TRBV20-1 with TRBJ2-7; tentative D call: TRBD1 (6 bases). Germline assignment: CDR1 DFQATT and CDR2 SNEGSKA (reference sequence). Trimming left V 4 bases short and J 2 bases short, with 18 bases between. The CDR3 covers 15 residues. Here the CDR3 DNA reads TGCAGTGCTATTTCCCCCGGGACAAGCACCTACGAGCAGTACTTC. Translating gives CSAISPGTSTYEQYF.